The 3 T cell receptor beta chains below were found in one sample sequenced in a study of beta chain features in type 1 diabetes. Antigens of these TCRs are unknown. Study outcomes and limitations: Significant though moderate, a shortening of TCRB CDR3s appeared in all four CD4+ subsets of Type 1 diabetes patients.

Of the isolated RNA, all was reverse transcribed, and so the sequenced material was expressed TCRB transcripts. Data came from immunoSEQ multiplex PCR; TCRdb stores just in-frame clones and leaves some out. Among 300,000 or so clones, around an eighth were seen once, and the ten largest hold roughly 0.015%. Sequenced input: naive CD4+ T cells from blood. The receptors shown here come from a woman aged 18-29 years with type 1 diabetes.

This clone has just a few counts. The gene calls are TRBV30 and TRBJ1-2; maybe TRBD1 (5 bases). The CDR3 has 12 amino acids. V was trimmed by 3 bases and J by 2 bases, leaving 7 bases between them. Germline CDR1 and CDR2: GTSNPN and SVGIG (reference sequence). The CDR3 DNA sequence: TGTGCCTGGAGGACAGCGAACTATGGCTACACCTTC. This gives the protein CAWRTANYGYTF.

Points on this clone: Other DNA sequences in the same sample also yield this CDR3. The chain carries TRBV18 and TRBJ2-5, with a weak D call TRBD1 (5 bases). CDR3 length equals 13 residues. Germline loops: CDR1 KGHSH, CDR2 LQKENI. Trimming stripped 3 bases from V and 2 bases from J, with 7 bases between. The DNA of the CDR3 is TGTGCCAGCTCACCCGACAGACAAGAGACCCAGTACTTC. Translation: CASSPDRQETQYF.

This chain uses TRBV10-3 with TRBJ2-7, with 12 positions matching TRBD2. Trimming took 0 bases from V and 3 from J; bases not matched to a gene: 6. This CDR3 region has 17 residues. Germline loops: CDR1 ENHRY, CDR2 SYGVKD. The CDR3 region is CAISESLGLAGSYEQYF. The CDR3 nucleotides read TGTGCCATCAGTGAGTCCCTCGGACTAGCGGGAAGCTACGAGCAGTACTTC.